This T cell receptor (beta chain) was identified during a study of PD-L1 blockade in urothelial cancer. Turning to the study itself: Specimens of blood held a median count of roughly 140,000 T cells.

Germline assignment: CDR1 MDHEN and CDR2 SYDVKM. The CDR3 is 15 amino acids. V was pared by 6 bases and J by 2 bases, with 16 bases between. Comments on this clone: As yet, its antigen is unknown.

Templates that were synthetic TCR analogs were spiked into each PCR. TCRdb's table, derived via immunoSEQ multiplex PCR, lists solely in-frame clones and lacks some. The data contain 100,000 to 150,000 clones, about 88% of them seen just once; the ten biggest clones take up 3.2%. The time point denotes: pretreatment peripheral blood. General observations from the study: For durable-benefit patients, tumor-associated blood clones expanded more at 3 weeks.

The chain joins TRBV28 to TRBJ1-1; the D gene is possibly TRBD1 (6 bases). This clonotype originated in a man in his fifties or sixties with urothelial cancer. This specimen consisted of PBMCs, obtained around atezolizumab (anti-PD-L1) treatment. The CDR3 reads CASSRDRPKNTEAFF. CDR3 coding DNA: TGTGCCAGCAGCCGAGACAGGCCGAAAAACACTGAAGCTTTCTTT.